The following is a T cell receptor (beta chain) sequence with its context. Its antigen is not known. The CDR3 has 16 residues. V shed 2 bases and J 7 bases; nucleotides not matched to a gene: 10. Germline-derived CDR1 and CDR2 are MRHNA and SNTAGT. The data stem from a study of Ad26.COV2.S vaccination and SARS-CoV-2 variants. Study-wide context: Each vaccinee took Ad26.COV2.S intramuscularly, once or twice 56 days apart.

Treatment: roughly 20 received Ad26.COV2.S at low or high dose, single or two shots; roughly five received placebo; per-sample allocation not given. Following the first vaccine or placebo injection, samples were taken on day 63. An Ad26 vector that expressed Wuhan-strain SARS-CoV-2 spike constituted the vaccine. Only in-frame clones appear in the TCRdb table, and some are missing; sequencing was by immunoSEQ multiplex PCR. The data hold hundreds of thousands of clones, with 70% to 90% observed a single time. The study's findings and limits: Individuals receiving vaccine had higher spike-specific TCR breadth than placebo recipients did.

This clonotype was sampled from a person between 18 and 59 years old who received the Ad26.COV2.S COVID-19 vaccine or a placebo. The chain carries TRBV6-4 and TRBJ2-1; 8 bases align to TRBD2. Material: peripheral blood, obtained in a trial of Ad26.COV2.S vaccine versus placebo. CDR3 sequence: CASSDVNSGKFNEQFF. CDR3 sequence (DNA): TGTGCCAGCAGTGACGTTAATAGCGGGAAGTTTAATGAGCAGTTCTTC.